This TCR beta chain stems from a study of shared clonotypes between healthy human individuals. This table comes from immunoSEQ multiplex PCR, and its TCRdb copy is limited to in-frame clones, with some not included. The sample has over a million clones, around 74% seen once. The donors, healthy adults who were HIV-negative, had experienced no recent acute infections or vaccinations. The clonotype comes from a man between 18 and 35 years old in good health. The sequencing sample was made of memory CD4+ T cells sorted from blood. Subset specified: CD45RA-negative fraction.

The CDR3 region is CASSLMRGGFDLRNTIYF. The CDR3 DNA reads TGTGCCAGCAGCTTAATGAGAGGGGGTTTTGACCTTCGTAACACCATATATTTT. The chain joins TRBV11-2 to TRBJ1-3; a weak D match, TRBD1 (6 bases). From germline, CDR1 is SGHAT and CDR2 FQNNGV. The length of the CDR3 is 18 residues. V gave up 2 bases and J gave up 7 bases, with 24 bases separating them.